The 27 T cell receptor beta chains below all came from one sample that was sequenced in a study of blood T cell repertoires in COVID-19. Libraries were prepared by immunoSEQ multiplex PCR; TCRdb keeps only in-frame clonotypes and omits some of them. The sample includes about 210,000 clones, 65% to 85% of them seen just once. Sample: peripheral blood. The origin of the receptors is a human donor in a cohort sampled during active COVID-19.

CDR3 coding DNA: TGTGCCAGCAGCGTAGGTGTAGGGGGTGAAAAACTGTTTTTT. Its translation is CASSVGVGGEKLFF. This rearrangement joins TRBV9 to TRBJ1-4, with a possible D match to TRBD1 (6 bases). Germline CDR1 and CDR2: SGDLS and YYNGEE. The V end lost 0 bases, the J end lost 7 bases, and 10 bases lay between the germline ends. CDR3 length: 14 residues.

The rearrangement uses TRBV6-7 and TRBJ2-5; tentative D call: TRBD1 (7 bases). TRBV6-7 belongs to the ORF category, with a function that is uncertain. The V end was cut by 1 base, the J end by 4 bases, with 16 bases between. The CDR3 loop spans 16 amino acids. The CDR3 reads CASSYFWQGGSETQYF. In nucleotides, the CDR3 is TGTGCCAGCAGTTACTTTTGGCAGGGGGGCTCAGAGACCCAGTACTTC.

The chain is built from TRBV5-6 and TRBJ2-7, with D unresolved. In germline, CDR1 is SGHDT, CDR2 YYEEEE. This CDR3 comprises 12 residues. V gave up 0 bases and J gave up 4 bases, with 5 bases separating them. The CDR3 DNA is TGTGCCAGCAGCTTGGGCACATACGAGCAGTACTTC. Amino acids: CASSLGTYEQYF.

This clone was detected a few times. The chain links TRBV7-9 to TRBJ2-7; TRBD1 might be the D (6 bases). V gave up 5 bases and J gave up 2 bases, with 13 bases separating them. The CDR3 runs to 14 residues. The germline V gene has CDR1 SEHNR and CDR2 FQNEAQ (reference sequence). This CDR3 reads CASSPGQNAYEQYF. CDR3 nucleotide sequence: TGTGCCAGCAGCCCCGGACAGAATGCCTACGAGCAGTACTTC.

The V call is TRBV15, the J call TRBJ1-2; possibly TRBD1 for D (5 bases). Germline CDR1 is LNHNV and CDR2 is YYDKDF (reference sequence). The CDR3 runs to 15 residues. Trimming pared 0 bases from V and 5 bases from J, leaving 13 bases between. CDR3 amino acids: CATSRDRGGFYGYTF. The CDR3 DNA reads TGTGCCACCAGCAGAGATCGGGGGGGATTTTATGGCTACACCTTC. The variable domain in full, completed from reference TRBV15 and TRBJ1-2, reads DAMVIQNPRYQVTQFGKPVTLSCSQTLNHNVMYWYQQKSSQAPKLLFHYYDKDFNNEADTPDNFQSRRPNTSFCFLDIRSPGLGDTAMYLCATSRDRGGFYGYTFGSGTRLTVV.

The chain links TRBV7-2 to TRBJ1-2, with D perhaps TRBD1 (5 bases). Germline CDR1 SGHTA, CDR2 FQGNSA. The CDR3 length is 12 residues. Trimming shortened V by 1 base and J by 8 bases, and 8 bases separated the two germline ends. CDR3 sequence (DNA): TGTGCCAGCAGCTTAGACAGGCGGGGCTACACCTTC. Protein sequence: CASSLDRRGYTF. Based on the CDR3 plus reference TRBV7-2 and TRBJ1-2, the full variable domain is GAGVSQSPSNKVTEKGKDVELRCDPISGHTALYWYRQSLGQGLEFLIYFQGNSAPDKSGLPSDRFSAERTGGSVSTLTIQRTQQEDSAVYLCASSLDRRGYTFGSGTRLTVV.

This chain's CDR3 is CASSDRGTDTQYF. The CDR3 coding sequence is TGTGCCAGCAGTGACCGGGGCACAGATACGCAGTATTTT. The chain couples TRBV2 to TRBJ2-3; D not resolved. V was trimmed by 3 bases and J by 1 base, leaving 5 bases between them. The germline V gene has CDR1 SNHLY and CDR2 FYNNEI. This CDR3 has 13 residues. Full variable domain (outside the CDR3, taken from reference TRBV2 and TRBJ2-3): EPEVTQTPSHQVTQMGQEVILRCVPISNHLYFYWYRQILGQKVEFLVSFYNNEISEKSEIFDDQFSVERPDGSNFTLKIRSTKLEDSAMYFCASSDRGTDTQYFGPGTRLTVL.

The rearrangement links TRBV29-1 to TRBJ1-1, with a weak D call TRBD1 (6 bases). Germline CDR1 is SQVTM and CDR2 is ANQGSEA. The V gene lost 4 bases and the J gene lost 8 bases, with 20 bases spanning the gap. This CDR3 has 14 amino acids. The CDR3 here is CSVVYRALGTEAFF. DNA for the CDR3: TGCAGCGTTGTATACCGGGCTCTGGGGACAGAAGCTTTCTTT.

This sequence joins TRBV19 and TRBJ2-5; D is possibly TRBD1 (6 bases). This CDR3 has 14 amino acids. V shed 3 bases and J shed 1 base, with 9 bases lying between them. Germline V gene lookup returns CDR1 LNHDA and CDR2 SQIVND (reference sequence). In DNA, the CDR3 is TGTGCCAGTAGTATGACAGGTACCCAAGAGACCCAGTACTTC. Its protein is CASSMTGTQETQYF.

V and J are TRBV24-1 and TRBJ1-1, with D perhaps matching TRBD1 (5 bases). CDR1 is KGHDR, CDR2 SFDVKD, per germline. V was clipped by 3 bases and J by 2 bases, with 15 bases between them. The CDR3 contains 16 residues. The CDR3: CATSDGASGENTEAFF. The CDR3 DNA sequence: TGTGCCACCAGTGATGGGGCCTCGGGGGAAAACACTGAAGCTTTCTTT.

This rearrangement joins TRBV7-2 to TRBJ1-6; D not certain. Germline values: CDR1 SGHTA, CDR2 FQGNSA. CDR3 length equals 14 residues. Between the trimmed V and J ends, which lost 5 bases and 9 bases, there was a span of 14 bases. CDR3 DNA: TGTGCCAGCAGCCAGGTGGCGATAAGTTCACCCCTCCACTTT. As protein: CASSQVAISSPLHF.

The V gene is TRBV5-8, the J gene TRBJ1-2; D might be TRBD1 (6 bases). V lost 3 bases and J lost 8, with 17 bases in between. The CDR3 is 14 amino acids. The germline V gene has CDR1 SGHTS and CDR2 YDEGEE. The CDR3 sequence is CASSWDRGGGGYTF. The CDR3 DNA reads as TGTGCCAGCAGCTGGGACCGCGGGGGCGGAGGCTACACCTTC.

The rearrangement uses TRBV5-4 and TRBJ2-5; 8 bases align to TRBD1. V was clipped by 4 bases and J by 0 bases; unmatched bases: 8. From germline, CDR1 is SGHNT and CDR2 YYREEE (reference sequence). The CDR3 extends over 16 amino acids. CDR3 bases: TGTGCCAGCAGCGCTCCGGGACAGGTGAACCAAGAGACCCAGTACTTC. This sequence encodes CASSAPGQVNQETQYF.

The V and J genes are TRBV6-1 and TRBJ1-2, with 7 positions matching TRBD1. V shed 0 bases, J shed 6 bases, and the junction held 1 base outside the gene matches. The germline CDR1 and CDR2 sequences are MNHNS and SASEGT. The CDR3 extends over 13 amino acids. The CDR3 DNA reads TGTGCCAGCAGTGAAGCAGGGGGCCATGGCTACACCTTC. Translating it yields CASSEAGGHGYTF.

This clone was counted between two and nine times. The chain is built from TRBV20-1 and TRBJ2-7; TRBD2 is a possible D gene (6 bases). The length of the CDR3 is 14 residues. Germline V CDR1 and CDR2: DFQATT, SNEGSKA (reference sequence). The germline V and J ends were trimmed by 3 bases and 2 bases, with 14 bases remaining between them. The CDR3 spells CSASNRDFPYEQYF. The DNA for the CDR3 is TGCAGTGCTAGTAACCGGGACTTCCCCTACGAGCAGTACTTC.

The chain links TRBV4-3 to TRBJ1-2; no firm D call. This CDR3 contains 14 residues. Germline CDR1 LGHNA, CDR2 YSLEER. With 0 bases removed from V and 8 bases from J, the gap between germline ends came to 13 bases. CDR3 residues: CASSQERASRGYTF. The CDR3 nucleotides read TGCGCCAGCAGCCAAGAACGTGCATCGCGGGGCTACACCTTC.

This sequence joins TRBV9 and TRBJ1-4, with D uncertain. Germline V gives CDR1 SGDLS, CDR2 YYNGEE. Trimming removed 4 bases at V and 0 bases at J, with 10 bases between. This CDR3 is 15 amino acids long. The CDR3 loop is CASSQDPTTNEKLFF. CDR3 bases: TGTGCCAGCAGCCAAGATCCTACAACTAATGAAAAACTGTTTTTT.

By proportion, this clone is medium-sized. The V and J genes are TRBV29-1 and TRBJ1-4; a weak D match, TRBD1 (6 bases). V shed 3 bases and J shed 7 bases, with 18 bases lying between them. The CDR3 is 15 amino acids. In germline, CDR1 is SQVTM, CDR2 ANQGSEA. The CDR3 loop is CSVDSRRGRGEKLFF. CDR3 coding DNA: TGCAGCGTTGACAGTAGGAGGGGGAGGGGTGAAAAACTGTTTTTT.

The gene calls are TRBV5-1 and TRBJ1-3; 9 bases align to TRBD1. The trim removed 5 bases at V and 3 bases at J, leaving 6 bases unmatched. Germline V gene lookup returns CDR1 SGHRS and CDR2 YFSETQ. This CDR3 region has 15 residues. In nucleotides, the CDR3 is TGCGCCAGCAGTATTACAGGGGGCAATGGAAACACCATATATTTT. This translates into CASSITGGNGNTIYF.

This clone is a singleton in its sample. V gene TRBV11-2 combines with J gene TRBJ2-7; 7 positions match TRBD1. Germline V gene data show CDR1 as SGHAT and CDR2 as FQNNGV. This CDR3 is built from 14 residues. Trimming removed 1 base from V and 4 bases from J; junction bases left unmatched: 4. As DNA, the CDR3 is TGTGCCAGCAGCTTAGCCGGCAGGGGGTACGAGCAGTACTTC. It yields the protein CASSLAGRGYEQYF. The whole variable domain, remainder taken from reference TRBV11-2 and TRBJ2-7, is EAGVAQSPRYKIIEKRQSVAFWCNPISGHATLYWYQQILGQGPKLLIQFQNNGVVDDSQLPKDRFSAERLKGVDSTLKIQPAKLEDSAVYLCASSLAGRGYEQYFGPGTRLTVT.

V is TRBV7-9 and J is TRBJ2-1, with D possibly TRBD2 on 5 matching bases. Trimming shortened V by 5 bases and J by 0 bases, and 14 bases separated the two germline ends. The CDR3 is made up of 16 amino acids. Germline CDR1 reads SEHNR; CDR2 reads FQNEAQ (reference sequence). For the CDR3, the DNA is TGTGCCAGCAGCCCGCGGGCGGCCGACTCCTACAATGAGCAGTTCTTC. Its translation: CASSPRAADSYNEQFF.

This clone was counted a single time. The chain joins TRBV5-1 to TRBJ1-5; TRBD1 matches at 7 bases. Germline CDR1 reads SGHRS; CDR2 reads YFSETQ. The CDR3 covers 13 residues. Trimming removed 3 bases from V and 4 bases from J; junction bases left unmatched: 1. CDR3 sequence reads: CASSWDRNQPQHF. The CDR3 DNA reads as TGCGCCAGCAGCTGGGACAGAAATCAGCCCCAGCATTTT.

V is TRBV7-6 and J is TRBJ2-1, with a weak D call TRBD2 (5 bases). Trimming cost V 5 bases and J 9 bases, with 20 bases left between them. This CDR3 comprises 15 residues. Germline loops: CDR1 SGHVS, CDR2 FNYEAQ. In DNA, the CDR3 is TGTGCCAGCAGCCCCATTGCGGCCGGTGGGAGTGAGCAGTTCTTC. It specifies CASSPIAAGGSEQFF.

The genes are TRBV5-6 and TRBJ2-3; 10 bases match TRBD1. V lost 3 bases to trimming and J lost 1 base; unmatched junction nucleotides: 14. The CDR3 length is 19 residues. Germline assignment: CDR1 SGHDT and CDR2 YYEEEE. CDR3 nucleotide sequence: TGTGCCAGCAGCTCTACGGGCAAACCTGGGACAGGGGGCACAGATACGCAGTATTTT. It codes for CASSSTGKPGTGGTDTQYF.

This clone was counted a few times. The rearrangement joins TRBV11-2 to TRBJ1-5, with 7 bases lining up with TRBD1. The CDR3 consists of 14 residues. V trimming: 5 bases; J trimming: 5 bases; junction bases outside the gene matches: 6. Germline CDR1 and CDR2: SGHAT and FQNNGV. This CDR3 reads CASSRDRADQPQHF. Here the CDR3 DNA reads TGTGCCAGCAGCCGTGACAGGGCTGATCAGCCCCAGCATTTT.

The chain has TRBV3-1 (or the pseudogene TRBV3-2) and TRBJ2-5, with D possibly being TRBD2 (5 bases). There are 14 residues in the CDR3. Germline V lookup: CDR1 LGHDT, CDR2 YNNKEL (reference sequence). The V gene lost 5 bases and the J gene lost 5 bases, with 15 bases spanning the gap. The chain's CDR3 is CASSNSLGKETQYF. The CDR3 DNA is TGTGCCAGCAGCAACAGTCTCGGGAAGGAGACCCAGTACTTC.

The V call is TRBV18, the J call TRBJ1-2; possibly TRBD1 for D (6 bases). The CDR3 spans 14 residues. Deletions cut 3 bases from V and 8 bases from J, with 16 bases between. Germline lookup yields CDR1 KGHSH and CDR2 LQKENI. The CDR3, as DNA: TGTGCCAGCTCACCTCCACAGACCCAGGGGGGCTACACCTTC. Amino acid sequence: CASSPPQTQGGYTF.